Following are 13 T cell receptor beta chains from one sample sequenced in a study of PD-1 blockade in classical Hodgkin lymphoma. Produced via immunoSEQ multiplex PCR; TCRdb's table is partial and in-frame only. The data contain roughly 10,000 clones, over 70% of them singletons. Documented time point: cycle 4 day 1 (C4D1), after 5 to 7 weeks of nivolumab. In every patient, relapse followed autologous stem cell transplantation, while exposure to brentuximab vedotin differed. Starting with thawed PBMCs, CD4+ T cells were purified by magnetic negative selection. This material consisted of CD4+ T cells from blood, taken before the fourth cycle of nivolumab. These receptors came from a human donor with classical Hodgkin lymphoma.

This chain links TRBV9 with TRBJ2-7; 7 bases map to TRBD1. CDR1 and CDR2 from the germline V gene are SGDLS and YYNGEE. V lost 3 bases to trimming and J lost 2 bases; unmatched junction nucleotides: 8. The CDR3 covers 15 residues. The CDR3 region is CASSARDSLAYEQYF. The CDR3 DNA sequence: TGTGCCAGCAGCGCCAGGGACAGCCTCGCCTACGAGCAGTACTTC.

This clone was seen only a few times. V and J are TRBV18 and TRBJ1-1, with D perhaps TRBD1 (5 bases). In germline, CDR1 is KGHSH, CDR2 LQKENI. The CDR3 consists of 14 residues. Trimming removed 2 bases at V and 3 bases at J, with 10 bases between. CDR3 in DNA: TGTGCCAGCTCACCAAGTGGGGGGGACACTGAAGCTTTCTTT. It yields the protein CASSPSGGDTEAFF.

The J gene is TRBJ2-5, the V gene TRBV7-2; D possibly uses TRBD1 or TRBD2 (6 bases each). The V gene's germline CDR1 is SGHTA and CDR2 FQGNSA. V was clipped by 4 bases and J by 1 base, with 13 bases between them. This CDR3 has 15 residues. CDR3 nucleotide sequence: TGTGCCAGCAGCTCCTGGTGGGGGGCCCAAGAGACCCAGTACTTC. Translation: CASSSWWGAQETQYF.

The chain employs TRBV5-5 and TRBJ1-5, with D hard to call. CDR3 length: 14 amino acids. The V gene lost 0 bases and the J gene lost 1 base, with 5 bases spanning the gap. In germline, CDR1 is SGHKS, CDR2 YYEKEE (reference sequence). CDR3 bases: TGTGCCAGCAGCTTGGAATTCAGCAATCAGCCCCAGCATTTT. Residues: CASSLEFSNQPQHF.

This chain links TRBV5-4 with TRBJ2-1; 10 bases are shared with TRBD2. This CDR3 is built from 17 residues. Germline values: CDR1 SGHNT, CDR2 YYREEE (reference sequence). The V and J ends lost 4 bases and 10 bases, in that order; junction bases with no gene match: 17. CDR3 in DNA: TGTGCCAGCAGCCCGTCACCTAGCGGGAGAACCGTCCGGGAGCAGTTCTTC. It specifies CASSPSPSGRTVREQFF.

The V gene is TRBV11-2, the J gene TRBJ1-2; D call uncertain. With 4 bases removed from V and 1 base from J, the gap between germline ends came to 10 bases. There are 14 residues in the CDR3. Germline CDR1 and CDR2: SGHAT and FQNNGV. The CDR3 region is CASSSRGSNYGYTF. CDR3 DNA: TGTGCCAGCAGCTCGAGAGGCAGTAACTATGGCTACACCTTC.

The chain combines TRBV6-4 with TRBJ2-1; possible D gene TRBD2, 6 bases. Germline-derived CDR1 and CDR2 are MRHNA and SNTAGT. The CDR3 has 16 residues. V was clipped by 0 bases and J by 4 bases, with 13 bases between them. The CDR3 DNA follows: TGTGCCAGCAGTGACTCCGGTGGGAGGCGGTACAATGAGCAGTTCTTC. Encoded protein: CASSDSGGRRYNEQFF.

The chain carries TRBV6-5 and TRBJ1-5; D not resolved. The CDR3 spans 13 residues. The germline CDR1 and CDR2 sequences are MNHEY and SVGAGI. V shed 3 bases and J shed 0 bases, with 3 bases lying between them. The CDR3 sequence: CASSYSSNQPQHF. In DNA form, the CDR3 reads TGTGCCAGCAGTTATAGTAGCAATCAGCCCCAGCATTTT.

The rearrangement uses TRBV5-1 and TRBJ2-3, with D tentatively TRBD1 (6 bases). The germline gives CDR1 SGHRS, CDR2 YFSETQ. The V gene lost 1 base and the J gene lost 1 base, with 10 bases spanning the gap. This CDR3 is built from 15 residues. The CDR3 region has the DNA TGCGCCAGCAGCTTGAGGGGGTGGGGCACAGATACGCAGTATTTT. This gives the protein CASSLRGWGTDTQYF.

J is TRBJ1-4 and V is TRBV28; TRBD1 might be the D (6 bases). CDR3 length: 14 residues. CDR1 is MDHEN, CDR2 SYDVKM, per germline. V lost 6 bases and J 5 bases, leaving 13 bases between the germline ends. CDR3 DNA: TGTGCCAGCAGCCCCGGACAGCTAAATGAAAAACTGTTTTTT. Protein sequence: CASSPGQLNEKLFF.

As to this clone: At the DNA level, this CDR3 is encoded by other sequences in the same sample as well. The rearrangement uses TRBV7-2 and TRBJ1-1; unclear D gene. Looked up from germline, CDR1 is SGHTA and CDR2 is FQGNSA. This CDR3 is 13 amino acids long. Trimming took off 1 base at V and 2 bases at J, with 5 bases between the two ends. In DNA form, the CDR3 reads TGTGCCAGCAGCTTAGACAGAAACACTGAAGCTTTCTTT. Amino acids: CASSLDRNTEAFF.

The CDR3 protein is CASSSTGAETQYF. The CDR3 bases are TGTGCCAGCAGCTCTACAGGGGCCGAGACCCAGTACTTC. This rearrangement joins TRBV11-3 to TRBJ2-5, with TRBD1 matching 7 bases. From germline, CDR1 is SGHNT and CDR2 YENEEA. The CDR3 length is 13 residues. The trim removed 4 bases at V and 5 bases at J, leaving 4 bases unmatched. Variable domain in full (rest from reference TRBV11-3 and TRBJ2-5): EAGVVQSPRYKIIEKKQPVAFWCNPISGHNTLYWYLQNLGQGPELLIRYENEEAVDDSQLPKDRFSAERLKGVDSTLKIQPAELGDSAVYLCASSSTGAETQYFGPGTRLLVL.

The rearrangement uses TRBV5-1 and TRBJ2-7, with D unclear. CDR1 SGHRS and CDR2 YFSETQ come from the germline V gene. The germline V and J ends were trimmed by 0 bases and 3 bases, with 7 bases remaining between them. The CDR3 has 13 amino acids. CDR3 region: CASSLGQLYEQYF. CDR3 nucleotides: TGCGCCAGCAGCTTGGGACAACTCTACGAGCAGTACTTC.